Presented here are 25 T cell receptor beta chains from one specimen sequenced in a study of blood T cells in healthy people across ages. A second about 6 to 12 cycle PCR used barcoded and J-beta primers. MiXCR, run by TCRdb on the 5' RACE reads, gives a single entry per CDR3 protein. This sample has about 1.6 million distinct CDR3 sequences, with roughly a third found just once. Sequenced material: blood. The origin of the receptors is a woman under 40 in good health.

This sequence joins TRBV5-5 and TRBJ2-3, with 13 positions matching TRBD2. J was trimmed by 5 bases and V by 1 base; bases with no gene match: 7. Germline loops: CDR1 SGHKS, CDR2 YYEKEE (reference sequence). The CDR3 sequence is 17 residues long. CDR3 protein: CASSLITSGGALDTQYF. The CDR3 bases are TGTGCCAGCAGCTTGATCACTAGCGGGGGGGCCTTAGATACGCAGTATTTT.

The chain combines TRBV4-1 with TRBJ2-5, with D possibly called TRBD1 or TRBD2 (5 bases each). Germline CDR1 MGHRA, CDR2 YSYEKL. Trimming removed 1 base at V and 13 bases at J, with 19 bases between. The CDR3 runs to 14 residues. The CDR3 sequence: CASSQVGEAYELYF. The CDR3 nucleotides are TGCGCCAGCAGCCAAGTGGGGGAAGCCTACGAGCTGTACTTC.

On this clonotype: One junction end disagrees with the germline gene, perhaps due to a read error. The chain carries TRBV3-1 and TRBJ2-1; D unresolved. This CDR3 has 15 amino acids. Germline V CDR1 and CDR2: LGHDT, YNNKEL (reference sequence). This chain's CDR3 is CAGSQGHSMNNEQFF. CDR3 coding DNA: TGTGCCGGCAGCCAAGGTCACTCGATGAACAATGAGCAGTTCTTC.

The rearrangement joins TRBV2 to TRBJ1-4; maybe TRBD1 (5 bases). Trimming removed 5 bases from V and 8 bases from J, with 18 bases in between. Germline V CDR1 and CDR2: SNHLY, FYNNEI. This CDR3 is built from 15 residues. The CDR3 reads CASSSPKGASEKLFF. DNA for the CDR3: TGTGCCAGCAGTAGCCCAAAAGGGGCGTCCGAAAAACTGTTTTTT.

The chain links TRBV5-6 to TRBJ2-2; the D is unclear. The V gene's germline CDR1 is SGHDT and CDR2 YYEEEE. The CDR3 is made up of 13 amino acids. The V and J ends lost 1 base and 6 bases respectively, with 7 bases between them. DNA for the CDR3: TGTGCCAGCAGCTTGAAGGTTGCCGGGGAGCTGTTTTTT. Amino acids: CASSLKVAGELFF.

The gene calls are TRBV30 and TRBJ2-3, with D possibly matching TRBD1 (6 bases). Germline V lookup: CDR1 GTSNPN, CDR2 SVGIG (reference sequence). The CDR3 totals 13 residues. V lost 4 bases and J 1 base, leaving 9 bases between the germline ends. The CDR3 DNA sequence: TGTGCCTGGAACAGGGAAGGCACAGATACGCAGTATTTT. Translation gives CAWNREGTDTQYF.

This clonotype occurred a few times. The chain couples TRBV29-1 to TRBJ2-7, with 7 bases identical to TRBD1. V lost 5 bases, J lost 2 bases, and 6 bases stayed unmatched. Germline assignment: CDR1 SQVTM and CDR2 ANQGSEA. The CDR3 length is 13 residues. Written as DNA, the CDR3 is TGCAGCGTTTTTGGACAGGAAACCTACGAGCAGTACTTC. This sequence encodes CSVFGQETYEQYF.

The J gene is TRBJ2-1, the V gene TRBV9; D is undetermined. From germline, CDR1 is SGDLS and CDR2 YYNGEE. Trimming stripped 3 bases from V and 4 bases from J, with 11 bases between. This CDR3 contains 14 residues. The CDR3 DNA is TGTGCCAGCAGCGACACGGACGGATACAATGAGCAGTTCTTC. Its translation: CASSDTDGYNEQFF. Combining the CDR3 with reference TRBV9 and TRBJ2-1 gives the whole variable domain DSGVTQTPKHLITATGQRVTLRCSPRSGDLSVYWYQQSLDQGLQFLIQYYNGEERAKGNILERFSAQQFPDLHSELNLSSLELGDSALYFCASSDTDGYNEQFFGPGTRLTVL.

This rearrangement joins TRBV15 to TRBJ2-5; TRBD2 might be the D (5 bases). V lost 4 bases, J lost 0 bases, and 15 bases lay in between. CDR1 and CDR2 (germline): LNHNV, YYDKDF (reference sequence). This CDR3 comprises 16 residues. CDR3 loop: CATSIPLEGYQETQYF. CDR3 nucleotide sequence: TGTGCCACCAGCATTCCCCTCGAGGGTTACCAAGAGACCCAGTACTTC.

V usage is TRBV20-1 and J usage is TRBJ1-2, with unresolved D. With 0 bases removed from V and 3 bases from J, the gap between germline ends came to 14 bases. The CDR3 spans 15 residues. The germline V gene has CDR1 DFQATT and CDR2 SNEGSKA (reference sequence). CDR3 residues: CSARELRADDYGYTF. CDR3 coding DNA: TGCAGTGCTAGAGAACTTAGGGCAGATGACTATGGCTACACCTTC.

The chain carries TRBV20-1 and TRBJ2-7; 8 bases agree with TRBD1. Germline V gives CDR1 DFQATT, CDR2 SNEGSKA (reference sequence). After removal of 3 bases from V and 2 bases from J, the junction contained 15 bases not matched to a gene. The CDR3 is made up of 17 amino acids. The CDR3 sequence is CSARSSGWTGNTYEQYF. CDR3 in DNA: TGCAGTGCTAGGTCATCGGGGTGGACAGGGAATACCTACGAGCAGTACTTC.

The V and J genes are TRBV20-1 and TRBJ2-7; the match to TRBD1 covers 8 bases. The J segment lost 6 bases and the V segment lost 6 bases, leaving 10 bases of the junction unmatched. The CDR3 spans 13 residues. CDR1 is DFQATT and CDR2 is SNEGSKA in the germline V gene (reference sequence). In DNA, the CDR3 is TGCAGTGCCACCGACCGGACAGGGCGCGAGCAGTACTTC. It yields the protein CSATDRTGREQYF.

The gene calls are TRBV6-6 and TRBJ2-5, with D uncertain. The V gene's germline CDR1 is MNHNY and CDR2 SVGAGI (reference sequence). V lost 0 bases, J lost 4 bases, and 9 bases lay in between. This CDR3 contains 14 residues. The CDR3 nucleotides read TGTGCCAGCAGTTACTCGGCCGGTAGAGAGACCCAGTACTTC. It encodes CASSYSAGRETQYF.

The sample holds a few counts of this clonotype. V usage is TRBV28 and J usage is TRBJ2-7; 9 bases align to TRBD1. In germline, CDR1 is MDHEN, CDR2 SYDVKM. This CDR3 is built from 16 residues. J gave up 3 bases and V 1 base, and 7 bases lay outside the gene matches. The CDR3 here is CASSLSDRGDYYEQYF. CDR3 sequence (DNA): TGTGCCAGCAGTTTATCGGACAGGGGCGACTACTACGAGCAGTACTTC.

To note about this clonotype: At one boundary the junction diverges from the germline segment, which might be a read error. The rearrangement uses TRBV9 and TRBJ2-1, with D perhaps matching TRBD1 (7 bases). This CDR3 has 18 residues. Germline V gene sequence: CDR1 SGDLS, CDR2 YYNGEE. The CDR3 protein is CASSGLQGRSGSYDEQFF. CDR3 nucleotide sequence: TGTGCCAGCAGCGGGCTACAGGGGAGGTCGGGTTCCTACGATGAGCAGTTCTTC.

The V call is TRBV5-5, the J call TRBJ2-7; 8 bases are a match to TRBD2. The germline V gene has CDR1 SGHKS and CDR2 YYEKEE (reference sequence). CDR3 size: 13 residues. V lost 7 bases and J lost 3; bases outside the gene matches: 6. The CDR3 DNA reads as TGTGCCAGCGGATCGGGGGGGGACTACGAGCAGTACTTC. Its protein is CASGSGGDYEQYF. Complete variable domain (other parts from reference TRBV5-5 and TRBJ2-7): DAGVTQSPTHLIKTRGQQVTLRCSPISGHKSVSWYQQVLGQGPQFIFQYYEKEERGRGNFPDRFSARQFPNYSSELNVNALLLGDSALYLCASGSGGDYEQYFGPGTRLTVT.

The V call is TRBV20-1, the J call TRBJ2-7; D remains unclear. Trimming pared 0 bases from V and 2 bases from J, leaving 11 bases between. CDR1 DFQATT and CDR2 SNEGSKA come from the germline V gene (reference sequence). The CDR3 has 14 residues. This chain's CDR3 is CSARDGRSAYEQYF. The DNA for the CDR3 is TGCAGTGCTAGAGACGGACGGAGTGCCTACGAGCAGTACTTC.

To note about this clonotype: The junction shows a germline mismatch at one end, possibly a read error. V usage is TRBV2 and J usage is TRBJ2-1; D call uncertain. CDR1 SNHLY and CDR2 FYNNEI come from the germline V gene. The CDR3 runs to 14 residues. The CDR3 sequence is CASGEKSSYNEQFF. The CDR3 region has the DNA TGTGCCAGCGGTGAAAAGAGCTCCTACAATGAGCAGTTCTTC.

This clonotype occurred a few times. The V and J genes are TRBV7-9 and TRBJ2-7; D call uncertain. Germline loops: CDR1 SEHNR, CDR2 FQNEAQ (reference sequence). This CDR3 has 13 amino acids. Between the trimmed V and J ends, which lost 6 bases and 2 bases, there was a span of 11 bases. This chain's CDR3 is CASRASTAYEQYF. The CDR3 nucleotides read TGTGCCAGCAGGGCGAGTACCGCCTACGAGCAGTACTTC.

The chain joins TRBV3-1 to TRBJ2-1; perhaps TRBD2 as D (5 bases). The CDR3 consists of 16 residues. V was cut by 4 bases and J by 9 bases, with 22 bases left in between. Germline assignment: CDR1 LGHDT and CDR2 YNNKEL (reference sequence). CDR3: CASSPLGSPGGSEQFF. The DNA for the CDR3 is TGTGCCAGCAGCCCCCTAGGGAGCCCTGGTGGATCTGAGCAGTTCTTC.

The rearrangement joins TRBV12-3 or TRBV12-4 to TRBJ1-1; 8 bases fit TRBD1. This CDR3 has 13 residues. Germline trimming cut 7 bases from V and 5 bases from J; bases unmatched to any gene: 6. CDR3: CASTMTGVTEAFF. DNA of the CDR3: TGTGCCAGCACCATGACAGGGGTTACTGAAGCTTTCTTT.

The CDR3 loop reads CSVGGVGGANVLTF. As DNA, the CDR3 is TGCAGCGTTGGAGGGGTCGGGGGGGCCAACGTCCTGACTTTC. The chain combines TRBV29-1 with TRBJ2-6, with D perhaps matching TRBD1 or TRBD2 (5 bases each). V was trimmed by 4 bases and J by 4 bases, leaving 11 bases between them. The CDR3 runs to 14 residues. Germline V gene lookup returns CDR1 SQVTM and CDR2 ANQGSEA. Based on the CDR3 plus reference TRBV29-1 and TRBJ2-6, the full variable domain is SAVISQKPSRDICQRGTSLTIQCQVDSQVTMMFWYRQQPGQSLTLIATANQGSEATYESGFVIDKFPISRPNLTFSTLTVSNMSPEDSSIYLCSVGGVGGANVLTFGAGSRLTVL.

This chain links TRBV27 with TRBJ2-1; 7 bases are shared with TRBD1. V shed 5 bases, J shed 10 bases, and the junction held 17 bases outside the gene matches. The CDR3 totals 16 residues. Germline loops: CDR1 MNHEY, CDR2 SMNVEV (reference sequence). The CDR3 nucleotides are TGTGCCAGCAGTGGGTCAGGAGGTGAGGGGGCATGGGAGCAGTTCTTC. Translating it yields CASSGSGGEGAWEQFF.

This clonotype turned up a few times. The chain links TRBV10-3 to TRBJ1-1; 7 bases match TRBD1. The V gene end was trimmed by 4 bases and the J gene end by 4 bases; junction bases not matched to a gene: 12. The CDR3 loop spans 16 amino acids. Germline CDR1 reads ENHRY; CDR2 reads SYGVKD. Written as DNA, the CDR3 is TGTGCCATCAGTGCTCGACAGGGAGGGGAAGGCACTGAAGCTTTCTTT. This codes for CAISARQGGEGTEAFF.

There are a few counts of this clonotype. The chain joins TRBV4-1 to TRBJ2-7; D perhaps matches TRBD2 (5 bases). Germline lookup yields CDR1 MGHRA and CDR2 YSYEKL. The CDR3 loop spans 13 amino acids. V dropped 2 bases and J dropped 6 bases, with 11 bases sitting between them. Here the CDR3 reads CASSQIRGLEQYF. CDR3 sequence (DNA): TGCGCCAGCAGCCAAATAAGAGGGCTCGAGCAGTACTTC.